At least ten counts were recorded for the clone carrying this TCR beta chain. Four PCR rounds used nested alpha and beta constant region primers plus the SP2 primer. Reverse transcription of blood and skin TCR RNA was primed at alpha and beta constant regions. From the 5' RACE reads, TCRdb called clonotypes with MiXCR, one entry per CDR3 protein. The repertoire holds 55,000 to 65,000 distinct CDR3 sequences, 8% to 9% seen once, with under 25% in the top ten. The library had UMIs added by 3' ligation of an oligonucleotide to TCR cDNA. With 7 bases clipped from V and 8 bases from J, the junction kept 13 bases outside the gene matches. The germline CDR1 and CDR2 sequences are SQVTM and ANQGSEA. The CDR3 is 13 residues long. This specimen belongs to a study of naive and memory T cell subsets.

The origin of this receptor is a female donor in good health. The V gene is TRBV29-1, the J gene TRBJ1-2; TRBD1 matches 7 bases. CDR3 sequence: CSATTGQERGYTF. The CDR3 nucleotides are TGCAGCGCCACGACAGGGCAAGAGAGGGGCTACACCTTC.